This T cell receptor (beta chain) was recovered during a study of regulatory T cells in long-lasting Graves disease. The CDR3 covers 13 residues. Trimming removed 3 bases at V and 6 bases at J, with 12 bases between. Germline CDR1 DFQATT, CDR2 SNEGSKA (reference sequence). Time point noted: newly diagnosed GD, antithyroid drugs for less than 3 months. With RNA extracted from PBMCs as input, the TCR library was made. By American Thyroid Association guidelines, Graves' disease was diagnosed in the cohort. In building TCR beta libraries, iRepertoire HTBI primers were used together with Arm-PCR of CDR3 regions. MiXCR, applied by TCRdb to the multiplex PCR reads, yields one record per CDR3 protein. There are hundreds of thousands of distinct CDR3 sequences in the sample; under 20% occur only once, and 15% to 20% lies in the top ten. The data were also submitted as part of a second study, on T cells in Graves' hyperthyroidism and ophthalmopathy. Turning to that study: First-round RT-PCR of the TCR CDR3 relied on the HTBI primer set.

Sample: peripheral blood mononuclear cells (PBMCs), taken at new diagnosis, from a patient treated with antithyroid drugs. The receptor's source is a woman aged 25 to 39 with Graves disease. The V gene is TRBV20-1, the J gene TRBJ1-5; D is unresolved. CDR3 sequence reads: CSASPDVGQPQHF. The CDR3 DNA sequence: TGCAGTGCTAGTCCTGATGTAGGTCAGCCCCAGCATTTT.